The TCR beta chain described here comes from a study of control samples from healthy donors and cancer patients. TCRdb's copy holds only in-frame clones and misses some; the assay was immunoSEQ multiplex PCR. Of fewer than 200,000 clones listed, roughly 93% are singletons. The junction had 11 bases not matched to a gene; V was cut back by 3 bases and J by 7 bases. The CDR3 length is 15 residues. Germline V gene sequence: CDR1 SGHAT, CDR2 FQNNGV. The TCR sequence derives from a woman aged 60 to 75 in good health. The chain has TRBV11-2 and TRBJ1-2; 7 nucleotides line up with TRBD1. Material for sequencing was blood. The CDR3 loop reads CASSFDRQGTSGYTF. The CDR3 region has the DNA TGTGCCAGCAGCTTCGACAGACAGGGTACGTCTGGCTACACCTTC.